Listed below are T cell receptor beta chains from one sample, sequenced in a study of blood T cell repertoires in COVID-19. Only in-frame clones appear in the TCRdb table, and some are missing; sequencing was by immunoSEQ multiplex PCR. The sample holds 150,000 to 200,000 clones, around 80% seen once. Sequencing was performed on peripheral blood. These TCRs come from an elderly woman with active or convalescent COVID-19. The conserved cysteine and the conserved F or W are not part of the CDR3 here. The order of the fields is clone size, V gene, CDR3 protein. Clone sizes are given selectively: once, few, many, or a class where the clone is expanded.

clone size: .; V gene: TRBV5-4; CDR3 protein: ASSLGTGFGTEAF
clone size: .; V gene: TRBV19; CDR3 protein: ASSIGTGNTGELF
clone size: .; V gene: TRBV10-1; CDR3 protein: ASSPGGTSGYT
clone size: .; V gene: TRBV15; CDR3 protein: ATREGPTNEKLF
clone size: .; V gene: TRBV6-5; CDR3 protein: ASSSSTAMNTEAF
clone size: few; V gene: TRBV19; CDR3 protein: ASSPRGFQETQY
clone size: .; V gene: TRBV29-1; CDR3 protein: SASGQGVNSPLH
clone size: .; V gene: TRBV11-2; CDR3 protein: ASSVGQHTYEQY
clone size: .; V gene: TRBV29-1; CDR3 protein: SVEDYRNYGYT
clone size: .; V gene: TRBV4-3; CDR3 protein: ASSQPTGTSGSTDTQY
clone size: once; V gene: TRBV7-2; CDR3 protein: ASSFGTGTGNTIY
clone size: .; V gene: TRBV7-8; CDR3 protein: ASSKFRTNSDTQY
clone size: .; V gene: TRBV19; CDR3 protein: ASSIRGGALKTQY
clone size: .; V gene: TRBV28; CDR3 protein: ASSFRNTEAF
clone size: .; V gene: TRBV6-6; CDR3 protein: ASSWGGRDQPQH
clone size: .; V gene: TRBV19; CDR3 protein: ASSIGGMYQPQH
clone size: few; V gene: TRBV6-2/TRBV6-3; CDR3 protein: ASSPRDTTEAF